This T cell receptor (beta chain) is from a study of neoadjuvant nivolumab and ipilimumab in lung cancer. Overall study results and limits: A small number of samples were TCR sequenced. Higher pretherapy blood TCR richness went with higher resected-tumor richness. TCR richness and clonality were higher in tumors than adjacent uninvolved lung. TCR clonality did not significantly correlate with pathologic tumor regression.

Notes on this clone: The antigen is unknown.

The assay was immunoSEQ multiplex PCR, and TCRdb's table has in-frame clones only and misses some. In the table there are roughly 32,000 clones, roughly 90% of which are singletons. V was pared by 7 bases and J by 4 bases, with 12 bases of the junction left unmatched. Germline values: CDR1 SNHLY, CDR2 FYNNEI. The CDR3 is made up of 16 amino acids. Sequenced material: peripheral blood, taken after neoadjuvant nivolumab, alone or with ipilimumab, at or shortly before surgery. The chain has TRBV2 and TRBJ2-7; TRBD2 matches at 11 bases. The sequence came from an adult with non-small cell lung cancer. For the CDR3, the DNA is TGTGCCAGCAAGTGGGGGGGACTAGCGGCTGGATACGAGCAGTACTTC. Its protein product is CASKWGGLAAGYEQYF.